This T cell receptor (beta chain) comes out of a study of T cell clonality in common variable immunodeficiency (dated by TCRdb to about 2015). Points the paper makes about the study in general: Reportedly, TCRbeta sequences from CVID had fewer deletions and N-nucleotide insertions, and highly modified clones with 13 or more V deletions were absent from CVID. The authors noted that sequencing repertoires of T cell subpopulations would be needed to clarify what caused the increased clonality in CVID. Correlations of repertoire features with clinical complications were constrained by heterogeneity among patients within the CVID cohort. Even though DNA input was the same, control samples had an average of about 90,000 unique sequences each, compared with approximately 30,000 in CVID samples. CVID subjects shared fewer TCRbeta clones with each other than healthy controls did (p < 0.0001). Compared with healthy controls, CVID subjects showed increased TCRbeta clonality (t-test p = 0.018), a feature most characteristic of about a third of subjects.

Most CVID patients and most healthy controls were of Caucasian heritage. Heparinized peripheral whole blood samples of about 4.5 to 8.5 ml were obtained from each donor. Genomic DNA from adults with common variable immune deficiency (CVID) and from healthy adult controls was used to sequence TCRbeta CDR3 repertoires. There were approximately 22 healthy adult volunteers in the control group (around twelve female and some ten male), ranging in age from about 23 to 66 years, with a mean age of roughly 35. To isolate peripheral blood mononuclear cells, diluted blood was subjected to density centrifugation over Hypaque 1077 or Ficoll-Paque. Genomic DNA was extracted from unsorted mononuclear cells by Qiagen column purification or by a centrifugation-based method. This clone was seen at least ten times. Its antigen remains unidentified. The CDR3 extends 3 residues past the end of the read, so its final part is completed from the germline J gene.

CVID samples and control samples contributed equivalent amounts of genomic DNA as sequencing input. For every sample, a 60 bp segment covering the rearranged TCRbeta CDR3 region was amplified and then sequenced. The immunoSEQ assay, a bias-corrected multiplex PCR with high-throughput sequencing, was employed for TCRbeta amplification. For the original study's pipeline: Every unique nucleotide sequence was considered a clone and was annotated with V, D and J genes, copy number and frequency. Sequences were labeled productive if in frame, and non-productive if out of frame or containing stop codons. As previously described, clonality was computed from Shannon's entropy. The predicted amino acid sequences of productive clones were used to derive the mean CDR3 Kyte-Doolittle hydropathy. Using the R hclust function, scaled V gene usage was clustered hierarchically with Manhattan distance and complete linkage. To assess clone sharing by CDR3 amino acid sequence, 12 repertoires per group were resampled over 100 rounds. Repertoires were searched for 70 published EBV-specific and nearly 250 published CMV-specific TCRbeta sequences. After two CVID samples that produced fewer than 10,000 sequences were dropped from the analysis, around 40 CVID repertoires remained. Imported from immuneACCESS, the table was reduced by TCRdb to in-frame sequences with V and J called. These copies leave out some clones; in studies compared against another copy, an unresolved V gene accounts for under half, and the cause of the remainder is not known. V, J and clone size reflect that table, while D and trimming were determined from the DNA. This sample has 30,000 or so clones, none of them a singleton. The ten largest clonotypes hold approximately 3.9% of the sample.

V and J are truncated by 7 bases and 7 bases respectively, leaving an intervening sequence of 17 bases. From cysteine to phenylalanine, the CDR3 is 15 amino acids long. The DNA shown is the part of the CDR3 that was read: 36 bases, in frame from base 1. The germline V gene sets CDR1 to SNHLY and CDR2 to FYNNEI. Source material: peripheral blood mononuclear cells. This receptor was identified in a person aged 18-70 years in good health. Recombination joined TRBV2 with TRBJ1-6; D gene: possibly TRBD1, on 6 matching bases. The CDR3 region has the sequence CASTGQGRGNSPLHF. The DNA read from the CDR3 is TGTGCCAGCACAGGTCAGGGGAGGGGAAATTCACCC.